Sequencing of this TCR beta chain was carried out in a study of cytomegalovirus exposure and HLA in healthy donors. Regarding this clone: The antigen remains undetermined.

PCR employed 60 Vbeta and 13 Jbeta primers. The table came from immunoSEQ multiplex PCR; TCRdb's copy has only in-frame clones and leaves some out. The profile shows around 90,000 clones, about 80% of them singletons. The germline CDR1 and CDR2 sequences are SGHAT and FQDESV (reference sequence). The CDR3 extends over 17 amino acids. The trim removed 4 bases at V and 0 bases at J, leaving 4 bases unmatched. Study results and limitations: The study recorded fewer than 200 TCR beta chains that were cytomegalovirus-associated. Relative to equally common others, HLA-associated TCR beta chains showed greater clonal expansion in a later analysis. Most sequenced TCRs were rare (though some public TCRs occurred in many donors).

The rearrangement uses TRBV11-1 and TRBJ2-1, with TRBD2 matching 12 bases. The receptor's source is a man aged 30 to 39 in good health and CMV-seronegative. The sample comprised PBMCs. CDR3 sequence: CASSWTSGALSYNEQFF. DNA for the CDR3: TGTGCCAGCAGCTGGACTAGCGGGGCTCTCTCCTACAATGAGCAGTTCTTC.